Below, one T cell receptor beta chain is given with its context. The antigen is unknown. This specimen comes from a study of T cell responses to AZD1222 COVID-19 vaccine. Study-level findings and limits: Unmutated variant regions reportedly attract nearly half of all spike-specific TCRs. Sampling captured repertoires only after the peak T cell response.

Only in-frame clones appear in the TCRdb table, and some are missing; sequencing was by immunoSEQ multiplex PCR. The table counts about 140,000 clones; over 2% lies in the top ten. The CDR3 covers 15 residues. Looked up from germline, CDR1 is KGHSH and CDR2 is LQKENI. Trimming removed 3 bases at V and 0 bases at J, with 11 bases between. Sequencing was carried out using peripheral blood. The sequence derives from an adult in good health. The chain joins TRBV18 to TRBJ2-5, with D possibly matching TRBD2 (6 bases). This chain's CDR3 is CASSPEGGNQETQYF. The CDR3 bases are TGTGCCAGCTCACCGGAGGGCGGCAACCAAGAGACCCAGTACTTC.